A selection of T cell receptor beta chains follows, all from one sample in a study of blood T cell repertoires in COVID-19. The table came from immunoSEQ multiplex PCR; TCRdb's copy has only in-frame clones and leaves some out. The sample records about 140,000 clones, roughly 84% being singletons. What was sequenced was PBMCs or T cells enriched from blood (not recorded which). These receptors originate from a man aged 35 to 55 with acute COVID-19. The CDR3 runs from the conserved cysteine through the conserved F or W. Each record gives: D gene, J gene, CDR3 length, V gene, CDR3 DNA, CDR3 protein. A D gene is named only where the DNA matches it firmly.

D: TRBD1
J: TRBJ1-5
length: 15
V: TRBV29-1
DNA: TGCAGCGTCCGGGACAGGGGAGGCCAAAATCAGCCCCAGCATTTT
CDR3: CSVRDRGGQNQPQHF

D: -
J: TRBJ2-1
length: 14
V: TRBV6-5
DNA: TGTGCCAGCAACAGCATAAGCTCCTACAATGAGCAGTTCTTC
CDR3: CASNSISSYNEQFF

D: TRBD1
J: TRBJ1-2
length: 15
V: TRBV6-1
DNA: TGTGCCAGCAGTGAACCGGGACAGGGTAGCTATGGCTACACCTTC
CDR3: CASSEPGQGSYGYTF

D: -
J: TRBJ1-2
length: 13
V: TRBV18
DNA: TGTGCCAGCTCACCCGACAGTTACTATGGCTACACCTTC
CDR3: CASSPDSYYGYTF

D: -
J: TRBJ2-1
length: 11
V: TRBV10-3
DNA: TGTGCCATCAAATCTAGGGGTGAGCAGTTCTTC
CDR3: CAIKSRGEQFF

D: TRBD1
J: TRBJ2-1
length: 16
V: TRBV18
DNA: TGTGCCAGCTCACCAGTCTTCCAGGGGGCTTACAATGAGCAGTTCTTC
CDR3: CASSPVFQGAYNEQFF

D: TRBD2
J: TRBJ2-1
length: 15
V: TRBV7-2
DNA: TGTGCCAGCAGCTTAACCAGCGGGGGGGGCAATGAGCAGTTCTTC
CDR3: CASSLTSGGGNEQFF

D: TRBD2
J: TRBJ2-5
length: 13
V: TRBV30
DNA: TGTGCCTGGAGCGGGGGGACCCAAGAGACCCAGTACTTC
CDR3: CAWSGGTQETQYF

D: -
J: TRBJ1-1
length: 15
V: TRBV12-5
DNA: TGTGCTAGTTCGTTTTCCCAGACAGCGAACACTGAAGCTTTCTTT
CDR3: CASSFSQTANTEAFF

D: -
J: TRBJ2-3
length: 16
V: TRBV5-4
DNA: TGTGCCAGCTCCCTTCGCGGGCTAGCTGAGATAGATACGCAGTATTTT
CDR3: CASSLRGLAEIDTQYF